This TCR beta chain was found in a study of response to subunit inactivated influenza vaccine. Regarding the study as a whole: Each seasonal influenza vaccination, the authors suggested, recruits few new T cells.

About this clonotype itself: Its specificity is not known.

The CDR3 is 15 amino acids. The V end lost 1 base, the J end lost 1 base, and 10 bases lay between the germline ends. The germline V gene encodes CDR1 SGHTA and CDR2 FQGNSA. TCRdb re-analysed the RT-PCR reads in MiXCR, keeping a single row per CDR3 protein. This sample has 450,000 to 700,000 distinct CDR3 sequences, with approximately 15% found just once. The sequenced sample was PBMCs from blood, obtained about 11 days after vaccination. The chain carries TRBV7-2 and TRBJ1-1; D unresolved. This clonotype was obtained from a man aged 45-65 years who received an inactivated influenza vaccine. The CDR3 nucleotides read TGTGCCAGCAGCTTAGTGGTTAGTGCGAACACTGAAGCTTTCTTT. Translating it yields CASSLVVSANTEAFF.